This TCR beta chain was retrieved from a study of identical twins. The study, taken as a whole, reports: Twins shared out-of-frame alpha sequences with excess low generation probability. Weaker excess sharing between twins was seen in beta out-of-frame sequences.

In this sample, this clonotype turned up a few times. Its antigen is still unknown. V lost 4 bases to trimming and J lost 1 base, with 12 bases between them. The CDR3 spans 14 residues. The germline V gene encodes CDR1 SGHRS and CDR2 YFSETQ. TCRdb ran MiXCR on the 5' RACE reads and lists one entry per CDR3 protein. The table lists 1.5 million to 2 million distinct CDR3 sequences, about 32% of them singletons, with less than 0.35% in the top ten. The sequence was obtained from a newborn girl in good health. V gene TRBV5-1 combines with J gene TRBJ2-7; D is unclear. What was sequenced was cord blood. This CDR3 reads CASSTAAASYEQYF. Written as DNA, the CDR3 is TGCGCCAGCAGCACGGCGGCAGCTTCCTACGAGCAGTACTTC.